This T cell receptor beta chain was observed in a study of blood T cell repertoires in COVID-19. The J segment lost 5 bases and the V segment lost 2 bases, leaving 9 bases of the junction unmatched. CDR1 is KGHSH and CDR2 is LQKENI in the germline V gene. This CDR3 region has 17 residues. Per the authors' pipeline: Amplified reference gene primers provided the basis for estimating nucleated cell counts. Assay: immunoSEQ multiplex PCR; the TCRdb copy retains only in-frame clones and omits some. V and J calls and clone size come straight from that table; D and trimming were deduced from the DNA. Here the sample spans 390,000 or so clones, 85% to 90% being singletons.

The TCR originated in a man aged 18 to 35 with active or convalescent COVID-19. The specimen sequenced was peripheral blood. The rearrangement uses TRBV18 and TRBJ1-4; TRBD1 aligns across 9 bases. CDR3 bases: TGTGCCAGCTCACCAAGTCTCCCGGACAGGGGAAATGAAAAACTGTTTTTT. Translating it yields CASSPSLPDRGNEKLFF.